Following are 30 T cell receptor beta chains from one sample sequenced in a study of blood T cell repertoires in COVID-19. Measured with immunoSEQ multiplex PCR; TCRdb has only the in-frame clones, and not every one. The data hold about 360,000 clones, with approximately 86% observed a single time. Sequenced sample: peripheral blood. These receptors came from a human donor in a cohort sampled during active COVID-19.

For this clone: Germline is not matched at one junction end, which may reflect a read error. The rearrangement joins TRBV13 to TRBJ2-3; 7 bases are shared with TRBD2. Germline V gives CDR1 PRHDT, CDR2 FYEKMQ (reference sequence). This CDR3 has 15 amino acids. The CDR3 DNA is TGTGCCAGCACCTTACGGACTAGATTAGTGGATACGCAGTATTTT. This translates into CASTLRTRLVDTQYF.

The sample holds a few counts of this clone. This chain connects TRBV4-2 to TRBJ1-5, with 9 positions matching TRBD1. J lost 1 base, V lost 0 bases, and 13 bases had no gene match. CDR3 length: 20 residues. Germline values: CDR1 LGHNA, CDR2 YNFKEQ. CDR3 loop: CASSQDSGTGYELSNQPQHF. For the CDR3, the DNA is TGTGCCAGCAGCCAAGATTCCGGGACAGGGTACGAATTGAGCAATCAGCCCCAGCATTTT.

This clone was detected once. This rearrangement joins TRBV19 to TRBJ2-3; TRBD2 aligns across 7 bases. Germline CDR1 LNHDA, CDR2 SQIVND (reference sequence). Trimming took 0 bases from V and 5 from J; bases not matched to a gene: 8. The CDR3 runs 16 residues. The CDR3 nucleotides are TGTGCCAGTAGTATAGATCTGGGAGGGAATGAAGATACGCAGTATTTT. It is translated as CASSIDLGGNEDTQYF.

The chain couples TRBV6-5 to TRBJ1-6; D is perhaps TRBD1 (6 bases). The CDR3 loop spans 16 amino acids. Germline V CDR1 and CDR2: MNHEY, SVGAGI. V was clipped by 0 bases and J by 7 bases, with 13 bases between them. The CDR3 nucleotides are TGTGCCAGCAGTTACTCCCAGGGGCAGAGAAATTCACCCCTCCACTTT. Translated: CASSYSQGQRNSPLHF.

The rearrangement links TRBV6-1 to TRBJ2-7; 7 bases are shared with TRBD2. The CDR3 is 16 residues long. Germline values: CDR1 MNHNS, CDR2 SASEGT. V shed 3 bases, J shed 3 bases, and the junction held 11 bases outside the gene matches. CDR3 sequence: CASSDSVSGGGYEQYF. The CDR3 DNA follows: TGTGCCAGCAGTGACAGCGTGTCGGGGGGTGGCTACGAGCAGTACTTC.

This chain links TRBV5-1 with TRBJ2-7, with D maybe TRBD2 (6 bases). With 0 bases removed from V and 5 bases from J, the gap between germline ends came to 12 bases. The V gene's germline CDR1 is SGHRS and CDR2 YFSETQ. CDR3 length: 14 residues. CDR3 in amino acids: CASSLVSGPNEQYF. The CDR3 coding sequence is TGCGCCAGCAGCTTGGTTAGCGGCCCCAACGAGCAGTACTTC.

This clone occurred once. The chain has TRBV7-2 and TRBJ2-1, with a tentative D call TRBD1 (5 bases). The CDR3 totals 15 residues. CDR1 and CDR2 (germline): SGHTA, FQGNSA. Deletions cut 0 bases from V and 0 bases from J, with 6 bases between. In nucleotides, the CDR3 is TGTGCCAGCAGCTTAGCGGGGCGCTCCTACAATGAGCAGTTCTTC. It specifies CASSLAGRSYNEQFF.

The chain carries TRBV6-5 and TRBJ2-3; D remains unclear. The CDR3 has 14 amino acids. V lost 4 bases to trimming and J lost 0 bases, with 8 bases between them. The germline gives CDR1 MNHEY, CDR2 SVGAGI. In DNA, the CDR3 is TGTGCCAGCAGTTTGTTCCCGAGCACAGATACGCAGTATTTT. Residues: CASSLFPSTDTQYF.

The V gene is TRBV30, the J gene TRBJ2-7; 11 nucleotides align to TRBD2. J gave up 2 bases and V 5 bases, and 2 bases lay outside the gene matches. Looked up from germline, CDR1 is GTSNPN and CDR2 is SVGIG (reference sequence). This CDR3 has 13 residues. The CDR3 sequence: CAWGLAGTYEQYF. CDR3 bases: TGTGCCTGGGGACTAGCGGGTACCTACGAGCAGTACTTC.

This sequence joins TRBV10-3 and TRBJ1-1; tentative D call: TRBD1 (5 bases). V lost 5 bases, J lost 2 bases, and 15 bases lay in between. Germline CDR1 reads ENHRY; CDR2 reads SYGVKD. CDR3 size: 15 residues. The CDR3 region is CAISRGWQDNTEAFF. The CDR3 nucleotides are TGTGCCATCAGTAGGGGTTGGCAGGACAACACTGAAGCTTTCTTT.

The rearrangement uses TRBV2 and TRBJ1-2, with D perhaps matching TRBD1 (6 bases). The CDR3 spans 15 residues. The germline CDR1 and CDR2 sequences are SNHLY and FYNNEI. Trimming pared 0 bases from V and 2 bases from J, leaving 10 bases between. CDR3: CASSEATGQNYGYTF. The CDR3 DNA sequence: TGTGCCAGCAGTGAAGCCACAGGGCAAAACTATGGCTACACCTTC.

This clone was seen only a few times. The chain links TRBV7-2 to TRBJ1-5, with D hard to call. CDR1 and CDR2 (germline): SGHTA, FQGNSA. There are 15 residues in the CDR3. The V end lost 6 bases, the J end lost 0 bases, and 12 bases lay between the germline ends. CDR3 sequence: CASSTQVDSNQPQHF. CDR3 coding DNA: TGTGCCAGCAGTACCCAAGTAGATAGCAATCAGCCCCAGCATTTT.

This clone was seen just once. V usage is TRBV19 and J usage is TRBJ2-2; 9 bases are shared with TRBD2. The CDR3 is 15 amino acids. CDR1 is LNHDA, CDR2 SQIVND, per germline (reference sequence). J was trimmed by 2 bases and V by 10 bases; bases with no gene match: 8. The CDR3 region is CATTGLAINTGELFF. CDR3 nucleotide sequence: TGTGCCACCACAGGACTAGCGATTAACACCGGGGAGCTGTTTTTT.

The rearrangement links TRBV5-5 to TRBJ1-1; TRBD1 agrees at 8 bases. CDR3 length: 16 amino acids. V gave up 5 bases and J gave up 1 base; unmatched junction bases: 10. Per the germline V gene, CDR1 is SGHKS and CDR2 is YYEKEE (reference sequence). CDR3 sequence (DNA): TGTGCCAGCAGTTCTACCAGGACAGGGTCGAACACTGAAGCTTTCTTT. Translating gives CASSSTRTGSNTEAFF.

The chain joins TRBV3-1 (or the pseudogene TRBV3-2) to TRBJ1-2; 8 nucleotides agree with TRBD1. The V and J ends lost 4 bases and 7 bases, in that order; junction bases with no gene match: 2. The CDR3 totals 12 residues. The germline gives CDR1 LGHDT, CDR2 YNNKEL (reference sequence). The CDR3 loop is CASSPTGGGYTF. The DNA of the CDR3 is TGTGCCAGCAGCCCCACAGGGGGTGGCTACACCTTC.

This chain links TRBV19 with TRBJ1-2; TRBD1 agrees at 8 bases. Trimming took 1 base from V and 8 from J; bases not matched to a gene: 9. Germline V gene lookup returns CDR1 LNHDA and CDR2 SQIVND (reference sequence). The CDR3 is made up of 15 amino acids. CDR3 residues: CASSIGTGLADGYTF. CDR3 coding DNA: TGTGCCAGTAGTATAGGGACAGGGCTTGCGGACGGCTACACCTTC.

V usage is TRBV25-1 and J usage is TRBJ2-1, with D possibly being TRBD2 (6 bases). This CDR3 spans 18 amino acids. Germline V gene lookup returns CDR1 MGHDK and CDR2 SYGVNS. Trimming removed 1 base at V and 3 bases at J, with 19 bases between. CDR3 DNA: TGTGCCAGCAGTGAATCCCAATTGCTAGCGCTGGGCTACAATGAGCAGTTCTTC. As protein: CASSESQLLALGYNEQFF.

V usage is TRBV30 and J usage is TRBJ1-1, with no clear D. With 0 bases removed from V and 5 bases from J, the gap between germline ends came to 16 bases. The CDR3 loop spans 15 amino acids. Germline V gene lookup returns CDR1 GTSNPN and CDR2 SVGIG (reference sequence). The CDR3 nucleotides read TGTGCCTGGAGTGTTTCTCACGGGGAGGGAACTGAAGCTTTCTTT. Translation gives CAWSVSHGEGTEAFF.

Only one count was recorded for this clone. The chain recombines TRBV29-1 with TRBJ1-1; TRBD1 matches at 8 bases. Unmatched junction bases numbered 7, after V lost 5 bases and J lost 5 bases. Germline V gene sequence: CDR1 SQVTM, CDR2 ANQGSEA. The CDR3 is 13 residues long. CDR3 loop: CSVRAGGRTEAFF. Written as DNA, the CDR3 is TGCAGCGTTCGGGCAGGGGGCAGGACTGAAGCTTTCTTT.

The chain joins TRBV4-1 to TRBJ2-7, with unresolved D. Germline lookup yields CDR1 MGHRA and CDR2 YSYEKL. This CDR3 comprises 15 residues. V shed 1 base and J shed 5 bases, with 15 bases lying between them. This CDR3 reads CASSQGAPPGDEQYF. In DNA form, the CDR3 reads TGCGCCAGCAGCCAAGGAGCTCCCCCTGGAGACGAGCAGTACTTC.

This chain links TRBV6-1 with TRBJ2-1; D possibly corresponds to TRBD2 (6 bases). Trimming stripped 2 bases from V and 1 base from J, with 12 bases between. The CDR3 is made up of 16 amino acids. The germline CDR1 and CDR2 sequences are MNHNS and SASEGT. The CDR3 DNA follows: TGTGCCAGCAGTGAAAGGCTGGGGGGATCCTACAATGAGCAGTTCTTC. Protein product: CASSERLGGSYNEQFF.

Written as DNA, the CDR3 is TGCAGCGTTGAAGGACCAGGGAGGACTGAAGCTTTCTTT. Encoded protein: CSVEGPGRTEAFF. This chain links TRBV29-1 with TRBJ1-1; D is perhaps TRBD1 (5 bases). Germline V gene data show CDR1 as SQVTM and CDR2 as ANQGSEA. The CDR3 totals 13 residues. Trimming cost V 1 base and J 5 bases, with 11 bases left between them.

This chain joins TRBV7-3 and TRBJ2-7, with 8 bases lining up with TRBD2. The germline CDR1 and CDR2 sequences are SGHTA and FQGTGA. V trimming: 9 bases; J trimming: 2 bases; junction bases outside the gene matches: 24. This CDR3 contains 19 residues. CDR3: CARTRGDGRAHTSTYEQYF. The CDR3 nucleotides read TGTGCCAGAACGCGGGGGGACGGGAGAGCCCACACCAGCACCTACGAGCAGTACTTC.

The chain carries TRBV9 and TRBJ1-2; 10 positions agree with TRBD1. The CDR3 is 14 residues long. With 0 bases clipped from V and 6 bases from J, the junction kept 2 bases outside the gene matches. The germline V gene has CDR1 SGDLS and CDR2 YYNGEE. This chain's CDR3 is CASSVGGTGDGYTF. CDR3 sequence (DNA): TGTGCCAGCAGCGTAGGGGGGACAGGGGATGGCTACACCTTC.

The CDR3 loop is CASSGPTSGREADTQYF. CDR3 nucleotides: TGCGCCAGCAGCGGACCGACTAGCGGGAGGGAGGCAGATACGCAGTATTTT. This rearrangement joins TRBV5-1 to TRBJ2-3, with 14 bases aligning to TRBD2. Looked up from germline, CDR1 is SGHRS and CDR2 is YFSETQ. The V segment lost 4 bases and the J segment 4 bases; nucleotides outside the gene matches: 8. This CDR3 is built from 17 residues.

The chain employs TRBV5-4 and TRBJ2-1, with TRBD2 matching 14 bases. V lost 5 bases and J lost 7; bases outside the gene matches: 11. Germline lookup yields CDR1 SGHNT and CDR2 YYREEE (reference sequence). The CDR3 is made up of 17 amino acids. CDR3 region: CASSSPGTSGSKNEQFF. The CDR3 DNA is TGTGCCAGCAGTTCGCCGGGGACTAGCGGGAGTAAAAATGAGCAGTTCTTC.

This chain connects TRBV28 to TRBJ1-4, with a tentative D call TRBD1 (6 bases). The CDR3 spans 18 residues. The germline V gene has CDR1 MDHEN and CDR2 SYDVKM. V gave up 4 bases and J gave up 6 bases, with 24 bases separating them. CDR3 DNA: TGTGCCAGCAGTTCACGCAACAGGGCTACGAGTGGGCATGAAAAACTGTTTTTT. Amino acid sequence: CASSSRNRATSGHEKLFF.

For this clone: Mismatch with germline at one junction end may stem from a read error. The J gene is TRBJ2-1, the V gene TRBV4-2, with D tentatively TRBD2 (5 bases). CDR1 is LGHNA, CDR2 YNFKEQ, per germline. The CDR3 is 14 amino acids. The CDR3 protein is CASSQPDSSNEQFF. CDR3 sequence (DNA): TGTGCCAGCAGCCAACCGGACTCCTCCAATGAGCAGTTCTTC.

This clone was found a few times. As DNA, the CDR3 is TGTGCCAGCAGTTACGATCCGGGCGGGTCACCCCTCCACTTT. This gives the protein CASSYDPGGSPLHF. The chain has TRBV6-5 and TRBJ1-6; D is unresolved. Looked up from germline, CDR1 is MNHEY and CDR2 is SVGAGI. The V and J ends lost 2 bases and 10 bases respectively, with 12 bases between them. CDR3 length: 14 residues.

The V call is TRBV2, the J call TRBJ2-5, with 7 positions matching TRBD1. Germline lookup yields CDR1 SNHLY and CDR2 FYNNEI. The CDR3 spans 16 residues. Trimming at V came to 0 bases and at J to 2 bases, leaving 6 bases not matched to a gene. CDR3 sequence: CASSEAMGQQQETQYF. The CDR3 region has the DNA TGTGCCAGCAGTGAAGCGATGGGACAGCAACAAGAGACCCAGTACTTC.